The rows below give T cell receptor beta chains drawn from one sample of a study of blood T cells in healthy people across ages. TCRdb called the 5' RACE reads again in MiXCR, with one record for every CDR3 protein. The table lists about 780,000 distinct CDR3 sequences, around a quarter of them singletons, with about 3% in the top ten. Another study also made use of these data, one on T cells of mothers and their children.

Sequencing was done on a sample of blood. Every receptor here comes from a boy younger than 18 in good health. The CDR3 runs from the conserved cysteine through the conserved F or W.

>TRBV6-7|TRBJ2-4
CASSKQGAGAKNIQYF
>TRBV7-9|TRBJ1-2
CAGEDVYTF
>TRBV12-3/TRBV12-4|TRBJ2-5
CASSSNTGRRETQYF
>TRBV27|TRBJ2-3
CASSFGALNTDTQYF
>TRBV9|TRBJ1-3
CASSSEGQSRNTIYF
>TRBV6-5|TRBJ2-7
CASSRGNTDEQYF
>TRBV5-1|TRBJ2-7
CASSFRDQSEQYF
>TRBV2|TRBJ1-1
CASSEVEAFF
>TRBV7-2|TRBJ2-1
CASGVAGGDEQFF
>TRBV27|TRBJ2-7
CASRNKYEQYF
>TRBV12-3/TRBV12-4|TRBJ2-1
CAGSLRGPSYNEQFF
>TRBV5-1|TRBJ1-5
CASSLAPNQPQHF
>TRBV5-4|TRBJ1-4
CASSLIEKLFF
>TRBV29-1|TRBJ1-4
CSVGVDLAEKLFF
>TRBV14|TRBJ2-7
CASSPKRGKIGPHEQYF
>TRBV7-3|TRBJ2-1
CASSWTASPYNEQFF
>TRBV10-3|TRBJ2-5
CAISDPGARETQYF
>TRBV20-1|TRBJ1-4
CSARSEKLFF
>TRBV28|TRBJ1-5
CASSSPGSQPQHF
>TRBV6-1|TRBJ2-6
CASSLRLGAGANVLTF
>TRBV12-3/TRBV12-4|TRBJ1-2
CASSLRWGYGYTF
>TRBV7-9|TRBJ2-2
CASSLALGQGGSGELFF
>TRBV15|TRBJ2-1
CATRLAAYNEQFF
>TRBV19|TRBJ2-5
CASSSRLAEETQYF
>TRBV7-9|TRBJ1-4
CASSLVGVDEKLFF
>TRBV9|TRBJ2-7
CASSVGGLAGVSEQYF
>TRBV29-1|TRBJ1-4
CSVALTGTPEKLFF
>TRBV12-3/TRBV12-4|TRBJ1-3
CASSLEQGSLRNTIYF
>TRBV7-8|TRBJ1-4
CASSQTDRGAGKLFF
>TRBV15|TRBJ1-1
CATSRDWGGLGTEAFF
>TRBV5-1|TRBJ1-1
CASNLQGMNTEAFF
>TRBV24-1|TRBJ2-5
CATSDPGTAQETQYF
>TRBV12-3/TRBV12-4|TRBJ1-1
CASSQNPRDTEAFF
>TRBV7-9|TRBJ2-1
CASSELGQVSYNEQFF
>TRBV7-8|TRBJ2-5
CASSFVVGETQYF
>TRBV4-1|TRBJ1-6
CASSQVTINSPLHF
>TRBV12-3/TRBV12-4|TRBJ2-7
CASSFGDNTEQYF
>TRBV20-1|TRBJ2-1
CSARPSGAEQFF
>TRBV5-1|TRBJ2-2
CASSLFEGSGTGELFF
>TRBV11-2|TRBJ2-7
CASSPLAGRSSYEQYF
>TRBV6-6|TRBJ2-7
CASRVSSGTYEQYF
>TRBV5-1|TRBJ1-2
CASSLGPKQGYGYTF
>TRBV4-2|TRBJ2-1
CASSPGLAGGRNEQFF
>TRBV12-3/TRBV12-4|TRBJ1-1
CASSMTAGTEAFF
>TRBV20-1|TRBJ2-1
CSVTQSGGKNFNEQFF
>TRBV7-9|TRBJ2-7
CASSPGLVSPSYEQYF
>TRBV12-3/TRBV12-4|TRBJ2-3
CASSLRLAGYFTTDTQYF
>TRBV25-1|TRBJ2-3
CASSDPRLAGDNTQYF
>TRBV6-5|TRBJ1-4
CASRGTEKLFF
>TRBV7-9|.
CASSAEYNEQFF
>TRBV27|TRBJ2-5
CASSPSRGRGRETQYF
>TRBV29-1|TRBJ1-2
CSVETGPGYTF
>TRBV20-1|TRBJ2-7
CSAYRGSEQYF
>TRBV29-1|TRBJ1-2
CSVTTKYSYGYTF
>TRBV6-5|TRBJ2-7
CASSYRRQLGSYEQYF